The sequence of this TCR beta chain was determined in a study of breast tumors, draining lymph nodes, adjacent tissues. Breast cancer patients provided tissue from their axillary draining lymph nodes. Points from the study as a whole: Tumor repertoires ranked between lymph nodes and nontumor tissue in diversity, with V and J gene preferences. Compared with basal-like, luminal-like tumors shared significantly more repertoire with nontumor tissue. Findings are consistent with lymph node origin and intratumoral expansion of most tumor T cells. That most tumor T cells come from lymph nodes remained unproven.

One entry per CDR3 protein, called by TCRdb with MiXCR from the multiplex PCR reads. This sample has roughly 120,000 distinct CDR3 sequences, with 20% found just once. Trimming cost V 1 base and J 9 bases, with 13 bases left between them. Looked up from germline, CDR1 is SGHTA and CDR2 is FQGNSA. The length of the CDR3 is 14 residues. This clonotype occurred many times. Antigen unknown. The rearrangement links TRBV7-2 to TRBJ2-1, with unresolved D. This TCR was sampled from a female donor with breast cancer. Some clones in this sample may be carry-over from other donors' samples. The sequencing input was axillary lymph node tissue. Here the CDR3 DNA reads TGTGCCAGCAGCTTAGAAGGGCCGCTTAGTGAGCAGTTCTTC. This translates into CASSLEGPLSEQFF.